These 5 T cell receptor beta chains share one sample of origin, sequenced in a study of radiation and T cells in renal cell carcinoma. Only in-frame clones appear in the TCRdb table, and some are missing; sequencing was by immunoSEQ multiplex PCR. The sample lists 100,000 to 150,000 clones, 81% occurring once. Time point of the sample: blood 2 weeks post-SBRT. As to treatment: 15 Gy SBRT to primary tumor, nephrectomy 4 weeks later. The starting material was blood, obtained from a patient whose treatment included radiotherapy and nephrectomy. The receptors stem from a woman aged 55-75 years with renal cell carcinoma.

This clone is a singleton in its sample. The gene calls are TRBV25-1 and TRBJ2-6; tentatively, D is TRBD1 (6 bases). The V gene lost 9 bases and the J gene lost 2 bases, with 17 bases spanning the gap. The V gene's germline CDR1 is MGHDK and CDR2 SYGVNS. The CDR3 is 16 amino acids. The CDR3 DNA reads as TGTGCCAGGGAACCAGAACAGGGTACTGGGGCCAACGTCCTGACTTTC. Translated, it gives CAREPEQGTGANVLTF.

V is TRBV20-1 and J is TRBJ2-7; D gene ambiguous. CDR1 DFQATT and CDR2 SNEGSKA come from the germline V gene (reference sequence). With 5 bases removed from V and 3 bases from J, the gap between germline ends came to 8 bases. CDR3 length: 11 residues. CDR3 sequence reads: CSAQTRYEQYF. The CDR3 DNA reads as TGCAGTGCTCAAACCCGCTACGAGCAGTACTTC.

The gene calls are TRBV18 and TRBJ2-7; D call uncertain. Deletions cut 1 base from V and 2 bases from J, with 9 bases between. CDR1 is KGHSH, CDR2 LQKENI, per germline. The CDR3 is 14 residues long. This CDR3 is CASSPREGTYEQYF. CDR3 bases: TGTGCCAGCTCACCACGGGAAGGGACCTACGAGCAGTACTTC.

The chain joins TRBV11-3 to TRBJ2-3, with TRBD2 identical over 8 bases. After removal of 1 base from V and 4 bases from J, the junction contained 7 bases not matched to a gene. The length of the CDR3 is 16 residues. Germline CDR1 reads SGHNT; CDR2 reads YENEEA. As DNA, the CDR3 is TGTGCCAGCAGCTTAGGCGTAGCGGGAATGGCAGATACGCAGTATTTT. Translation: CASSLGVAGMADTQYF.

CDR3 protein: CASSQGDRNTGELFF. The DNA of the CDR3 is TGTGCCAGCAGCCAGGGGGACAGAAACACCGGGGAGCTGTTTTTT. This chain connects TRBV4-2 to TRBJ2-2; 7 nucleotides line up with TRBD1. J lost 2 bases, V lost 3 bases, and 3 bases had no gene match. Per germline, CDR1 LGHNA and CDR2 YNFKEQ. CDR3 length: 15 amino acids.